The rows below give T cell receptor beta chains drawn from one sample of a study of OX40 agonist ivuxolimab in advanced cancers. Clones were read by immunoSEQ multiplex PCR, and TCRdb kept only the in-frame ones, dropping some. The table records about 20,000 clones, 75% to 90% of them present only once. The sample here was CD4+ or CD8+ T cells sorted from blood, taken in a trial of the OX40 agonist ivuxolimab. These receptors originate from an adult with an advanced solid tumor such as melanoma, head and neck, liver or kidney cancer. Both conserved end residues are part of each CDR3. The D gene is left open where the match is weak.

TRBJ1-1	TRBV4-3	15	TRBD1	CASSQEGQGNTEAFF	TGCGCCAGCAGCCAAGAAGGACAGGGCAACACTGAAGCTTTCTTT
TRBJ1-4	TRBV5-6	14	TRBD1	CASHRGLTNEKLFF	TGTGCCAGTCACAGGGGGCTCACTAATGAAAAACTGTTTTTT
TRBJ2-5	TRBV7-9	17	.	CATSSPREGLYQETQYF	TGTGCCACCAGCAGCCCCCGGGAAGGGCTGTACCAAGAGACCCAGTACTTC
TRBJ1-4	TRBV19	14	TRBD1	CASNTGVTNEKLFF	TGTGCCAGTAACACAGGGGTAACTAATGAAAAACTGTTTTTT
TRBJ2-3	TRBV9	15	.	CASSVGAGSTDTQYF	TGTGCCAGCAGCGTAGGAGCAGGGAGCACAGATACGCAGTATTTT
TRBJ2-5	TRBV2	15	.	CASRSRTDPWETQYF	TGTGCCAGCAGATCACGGACAGATCCTTGGGAGACCCAGTACTTC
TRBJ1-6	TRBV7-9	15	TRBD1	CASSPGQGSASPLHF	TGTGCCAGCAGCCCAGGACAGGGGAGTGCTTCACCCCTCCACTTT
TRBJ2-7	TRBV5-4	14	.	CASSVLRSRDEQYF	TGTGCCAGCAGCGTGCTTCGATCCAGGGACGAGCAGTACTTC
TRBJ1-2	TRBV9	14	.	CASSVGEGLDGYTF	TGTGCCAGCAGCGTAGGTGAGGGGTTAGATGGCTACACCTTC
TRBJ1-2	TRBV28	17	TRBD1	CASSFPTSGQGIYGYTF	TGTGCCAGCAGTTTCCCGACTTCGGGACAGGGGATCTATGGCTACACCTTC
TRBJ2-2	TRBV7-2	19	TRBD2	CASSPIGGLAGRRTGELFF	TGTGCCAGCAGCCCGATCGGGGGACTAGCGGGAAGAAGAACCGGGGAGCTGTTTTTT
TRBJ2-7	TRBV4-1	16	TRBD2	CASSQASGYPPYEQYF	TGCGCCAGCAGCCAAGCTAGCGGGTATCCCCCCTACGAGCAGTACTTC